The present T cell receptor beta chain was sequenced within a study of PD-1 blockade in classical Hodgkin lymphoma. Turning to this clone: What it binds is unknown.

Time point specified: cycle 4 day 1 (C4D1), after five to seven weeks of nivolumab. All patients relapsed after autologous stem cell transplantation, and brentuximab vedotin exposure varied. The study's findings and limits: Compared with healthy donors, newly diagnosed patients reportedly showed lower baseline TCR diversity.

Data came from immunoSEQ multiplex PCR; TCRdb stores just in-frame clones and leaves some out. The table shows under 20,000 clones, with roughly 72% occurring only once. The CDR3 has 18 residues. Germline V lookup: CDR1 SGHNT, CDR2 YENEEA. Losses at the gene ends were 2 bases for V and 6 bases for J; bases not matched to a gene: 19. The receptor's source is a human donor with classical Hodgkin lymphoma. The chain has TRBV11-3 and TRBJ2-7; 7 nucleotides align to TRBD2. The specimen comprised peripheral blood mononuclear cells (PBMCs), sampled before the fourth cycle of nivolumab. The CDR3 loop reads CASSLKLSREAGRTEQYF. The CDR3, as DNA: TGTGCCAGCAGCTTAAAATTATCTCGGGAAGCGGGACGTACCGAGCAGTACTTC.